This T cell receptor beta chain was captured in a study of shared clonotypes between healthy human individuals. V lost 4 bases, J lost 3 bases, and 10 bases lay in between. The CDR3 has 13 residues. The germline V gene has CDR1 SQVTM and CDR2 ANQGSEA. Profiled with immunoSEQ multiplex PCR; TCRdb holds only in-frame clones, not every one. This table has about 110,000 clones, 67% appearing once. Sequenced material: memory CD8+ T cells sorted from blood. The subset denotes: CD45RO+ cells pooled with CCR7-negative TemRA cells. This sequence was found in a woman in her twenties or thirties in good health. The genes are TRBV29-1 and TRBJ2-1; the D is unclear. The CDR3 loop reads CSVGASDYNEQFF. The CDR3, as DNA: TGCAGCGTTGGCGCCAGCGACTACAATGAGCAGTTCTTC.